This T cell receptor (beta chain) is drawn from a study of blood T cell repertoires in COVID-19. Across the whole study: Both acute and convalescent COVID-19 samples were obtained from the United States, Italy and Spain. The analysed material was cDNA or gDNA that came from T cells, B-cell-depleted T cells, or PBMCs.

V lost 2 bases to trimming and J lost 9 bases, with 8 bases between them. The CDR3 sequence is 12 residues long. CDR1 and CDR2 from the germline V gene are MNHEY and SMNVEV (reference sequence). Recruited during active infection, patients (from Seattle) were subsequently followed longitudinally. How the authors handled the data: By means of reference gene primer amplification, nucleated cell counts were estimated. Profiling relied on immunoSEQ multiplex PCR, and the TCRdb table lists in-frame clones only, not all of them. The V and J calls and clone size are taken from that table; D and trimming were inferred from the DNA. The top ten clones hold around 5% of a sample with approximately 97,000 clones, roughly 87% of them seen once.

The source material was peripheral blood. The origin of this receptor is a woman aged 45-59 years with COVID-19, enrolled during active disease. The J gene is TRBJ2-1, the V gene TRBV27; maybe TRBD2 (6 bases). The CDR3 spells CASSLGGTEQFF. In nucleotides, the CDR3 is TGTGCCAGCAGTTTAGGGGGGACTGAGCAGTTCTTC.